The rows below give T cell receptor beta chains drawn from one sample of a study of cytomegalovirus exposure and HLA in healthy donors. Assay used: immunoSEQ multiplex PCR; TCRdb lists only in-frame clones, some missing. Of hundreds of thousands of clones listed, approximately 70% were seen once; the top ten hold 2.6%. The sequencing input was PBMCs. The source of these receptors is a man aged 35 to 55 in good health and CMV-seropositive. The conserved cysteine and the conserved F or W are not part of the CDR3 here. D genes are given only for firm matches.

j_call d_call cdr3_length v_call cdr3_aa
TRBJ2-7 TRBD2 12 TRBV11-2 ASSSTTSGYEQY
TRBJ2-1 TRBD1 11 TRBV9 ASYRTGTDEQF
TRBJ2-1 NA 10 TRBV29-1 SVGHRAPREF
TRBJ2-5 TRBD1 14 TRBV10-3 AISESGTGGFETQY
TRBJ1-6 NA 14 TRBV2 ASSGYLWGGNSPLH
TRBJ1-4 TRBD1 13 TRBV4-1 ASSQSRTGDEKLF
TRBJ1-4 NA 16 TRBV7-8 ASSSGRTEDRRREKLF
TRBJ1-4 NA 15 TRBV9 ASSARDRPGGYEKLF
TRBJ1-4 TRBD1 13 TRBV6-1 ASSSQTGENEKLF
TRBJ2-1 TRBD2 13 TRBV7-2 ASSFSSGGANEQF
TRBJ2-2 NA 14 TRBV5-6 ASSLAGAILAGELF
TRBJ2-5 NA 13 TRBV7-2 ASSLITGHQETQY
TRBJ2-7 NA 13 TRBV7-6 ASSFGGGRAYEQY
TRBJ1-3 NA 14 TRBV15 ATSREGSYSGNTIY
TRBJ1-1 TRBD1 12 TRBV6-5 ASSPRGINTEAF
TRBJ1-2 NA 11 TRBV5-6 ASRVLGEQGYT
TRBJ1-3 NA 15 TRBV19 ASSFPMTAHSGNTIY
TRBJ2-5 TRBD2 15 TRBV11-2 ASSSTSGGGNGETQY